These 15 T cell receptor beta chains originate from one sample sequenced in a study of siplizumab effects on memory and regulatory T cells. Some clones are missing from TCRdb's copy, which holds only in-frame ones; the method was immunoSEQ multiplex PCR. This table has some 96,000 clones, 85% to 95% appearing once. The source material was non-Treg CD4+ T cells sorted from blood. Receptors were obtained from a human donor in good health.

J is TRBJ1-1 and V is TRBV7-6; perhaps TRBD1 as D (6 bases). CDR1 and CDR2 from the germline V gene are SGHVS and FNYEAQ. Trimming shortened V by 0 bases and J by 4 bases, and 15 bases separated the two germline ends. The CDR3 extends over 16 amino acids. CDR3: CASSLARGRGGTEAFF. CDR3 sequence (DNA): TGTGCCAGCAGCTTAGCTAGAGGGAGGGGGGGCACTGAAGCTTTCTTT.

The V and J genes are TRBV2 and TRBJ2-3, with TRBD2 matching over 10 bases. The junction had 4 bases not matched to a gene; V was cut back by 5 bases and J by 8 bases. The CDR3 has 13 residues. Germline-derived CDR1 and CDR2 are SNHLY and FYNNEI. The CDR3 region has the DNA TGTGCCAGCAGTCCGGCTAGCGGGGGTACGCAGTATTTT. Its translation is CASSPASGGTQYF.

This chain's CDR3 is CASTGQGLSGELFF. CDR3 bases: TGTGCCAGCACGGGACAGGGGCTTTCCGGGGAGCTGTTTTTT. This chain connects TRBV6-6 to TRBJ2-2, with 10 bases that match TRBD1. The trim removed 7 bases at V and 6 bases at J, leaving 5 bases unmatched. Germline V CDR1 and CDR2: MNHNY, SVGAGI (reference sequence). This CDR3 is built from 14 residues.

The chain has TRBV5-8 and TRBJ2-7; 7 bases map to TRBD1. J lost 0 bases, V lost 7 bases, and 13 bases had no gene match. Germline-derived CDR1 and CDR2 are SGHTS and YDEGEE. CDR3 size: 16 residues. The CDR3, as DNA: TGTGCCAGCGGATTAGGACAGGACTTTAGCTCCTACGAGCAGTACTTC. Translated, it gives CASGLGQDFSSYEQYF.

The rearrangement links TRBV6-5 to TRBJ2-5; TRBD1 might be the D (6 bases). Germline-derived CDR1 and CDR2 are MNHEY and SVGAGI. The CDR3 sequence is 13 residues long. The V gene lost 2 bases and the J gene lost 2 bases, with 6 bases spanning the gap. The CDR3: CASSYQGQETQYF. The CDR3 DNA reads TGTGCCAGCAGTTACCAGGGGCAAGAGACCCAGTACTTC.

The rearrangement links TRBV6-5 to TRBJ2-1, with 7 bases that match TRBD2. Germline V gives CDR1 MNHEY, CDR2 SVGAGI. The CDR3 has 14 residues. The J segment lost 0 bases and the V segment lost 11 bases, leaving 7 bases of the junction unmatched. The CDR3 coding sequence is TGTGCCTTTCAGGGCGGGAGCTCCTACAATGAGCAGTTCTTC. Translation: CAFQGGSSYNEQFF.

The table lists this clone with a count of one. CDR3 nucleotides: TGTGCCAGCAGTTACGAAGATAAGAGGCAGCCCCAGCATTTT. It yields the protein CASSYEDKRQPQHF. The chain couples TRBV6-5 to TRBJ1-5, with D unresolved. This CDR3 has 14 amino acids. V lost 2 bases and J 7 bases, leaving 12 bases between the germline ends. In germline, CDR1 is MNHEY, CDR2 SVGAGI.

For this clone: No conserved phenylalanine or tryptophan is present at the end of the CDR3, so a read error is the likely explanation. The DNA is omitted, as the CDR3 cannot be located on it reliably, and the CDR3 follows TCRdb's listing. The chain has TRBV7-9 and TRBJ2-7; the D segment call TRBD1 is taken from the table without a DNA check. In germline, CDR1 is SEHNR, CDR2 FQNEAQ (reference sequence). The CDR3 length is 12 residues, termini included. The CDR3 is CASSLVQGEFKL.

V usage is TRBV6-4 and J usage is TRBJ2-3; 10 bases align to TRBD2. The CDR3 has 14 residues. Germline values: CDR1 MRHNA, CDR2 SNTAGT. V gave up 5 bases and J gave up 4 bases; unmatched junction bases: 3. The CDR3 is CASSPGTSADTQYF. DNA for the CDR3: TGTGCCAGCAGTCCCGGGACTAGCGCAGATACGCAGTATTTT.

The chain links TRBV19 to TRBJ1-2; 10 nucleotides line up with TRBD1. In germline, CDR1 is LNHDA, CDR2 SQIVND (reference sequence). CDR3 length: 15 amino acids. The trim removed 5 bases at V and 8 bases at J, leaving 11 bases unmatched. CDR3 in DNA: TGTGCCAGTAGTTCAGGGGACAGGGGAATCTGGGGCTACACCTTC. It specifies CASSSGDRGIWGYTF. Variable domain in full (rest from reference TRBV19 and TRBJ1-2): DGGITQSPKYLFRKEGQNVTLSCEQNLNHDAMYWYRQDPGQGLRLIYYSQIVNDFQKGDIAEGYSVSREKKESFPLTVTSAQKNPTAFYLCASSSGDRGIWGYTFGSGTRLTVV.

This CDR3 reads CASSPSLGQGTGNTIYF. CDR3 in DNA: TGTGCCAGCTCACCATCTTTGGGACAGGGAACTGGAAACACCATATATTTT. This chain uses TRBV18 with TRBJ1-3; 9 bases agree with TRBD1. The CDR3 spans 17 residues. Trimming at V came to 2 bases and at J to 2 bases, leaving 7 bases not matched to a gene. The germline V gene has CDR1 KGHSH and CDR2 LQKENI.

This chain links TRBV5-4 with TRBJ2-1, with a tentative D call TRBD1 (5 bases). The CDR3 length is 14 residues. CDR1 is SGHNT and CDR2 is YYREEE in the germline V gene (reference sequence). Trimming pared 2 bases from V and 1 base from J, leaving 7 bases between. The CDR3 here is CASSFDSSYNEQFF. DNA for the CDR3: TGTGCCAGCAGCTTTGACAGTTCCTACAATGAGCAGTTCTTC.

CDR3 in DNA: TGTGCCAGCAGCCACCGGGGGGGGTACCAAGAGACCCAGTACTTC. This translates into CASSHRGGYQETQYF. The chain links TRBV4-2 to TRBJ2-5; TRBD2 aligns across 8 bases. This CDR3 has 15 amino acids. From germline, CDR1 is LGHNA and CDR2 YNFKEQ. V lost 3 bases to trimming and J lost 0 bases; unmatched junction nucleotides: 3.

The V call is TRBV11-2, the J call TRBJ2-5; the D is unclear. Germline values: CDR1 SGHAT, CDR2 FQNNGV. The CDR3 is 12 residues long. The V and J ends lost 2 bases and 5 bases respectively, with 6 bases between them. As DNA, the CDR3 is TGTGCCAGCAGCTTAAATAGGGAGACCCAGTACTTC. Translating it yields CASSLNRETQYF.

The chain has TRBV28 and TRBJ1-2, with 9 bases fitting TRBD1. Germline V gene data show CDR1 as MDHEN and CDR2 as SYDVKM. The CDR3 loop spans 14 amino acids. The J segment lost 8 bases and the V segment lost 7 bases, leaving 11 bases of the junction unmatched. In DNA form, the CDR3 reads TGTGCCAGCATCACAGGGGGCGCTTATGACGGCTACACCTTC. This sequence encodes CASITGGAYDGYTF.